Listed below are T cell receptor beta chains from one sample, sequenced in a study of cytomegalovirus exposure and HLA in healthy donors. Data came from immunoSEQ multiplex PCR; TCRdb stores just in-frame clones and leaves some out. Found here are 150,000 to 200,000 clones, about 80% of them singletons; the top ten hold about a tenth. Material: PBMCs. These receptor sequences come from a man between 18 and 29 years old in good health and CMV-seropositive. Both conserved end residues are part of each CDR3. D genes are given only for firm matches.

CDR3 length,J gene,V gene,D gene,CDR3 DNA,CDR3 protein
13,TRBJ2-3,TRBV6-5,-,TGTGCCAGCAGTTACTCGGGGCGGGACCCGCAGTATTTT,CASSYSGRDPQYF
13,TRBJ1-1,TRBV5-1,-,TGCGCCAGCAGCTTGCGGGGGGCCAGTGAAGCTTTCTTT,CASSLRGASEAFF
17,TRBJ1-3,TRBV7-2,-,TGTGCCAGCAGCTTAGAACAGGGCAGGCCCTCTGGAAACACCATATATTTT,CASSLEQGRPSGNTIYF
19,TRBJ1-4,TRBV4-1,TRBD1,TGCGCCAGCAGCCACAAGACAGGGGGGACTAGTCCCCGTGGGGTAGTACTGTTTTTT,CASSHKTGGTSPRGVVLFF
15,TRBJ2-3,TRBV6-5,-,TGTGCCAGCAGCTACCGAGGACAAGAAGCAGATACGCAGTATTTT,CASSYRGQEADTQYF
13,TRBJ2-3,TRBV29-1,TRBD2,TGCAGCGTTGTAACCGGGGGGACAGATACGCAGTATTTT,CSVVTGGTDTQYF
15,TRBJ1-5,TRBV4-3,-,TGCGCCAGCAGCCAAGCCACAGGGCTGAATCAGCCCCAGCATTTT,CASSQATGLNQPQHF
13,TRBJ1-1,TRBV10-3,-,TGTGCCATCAAGAGGGGAGGAGGTACTGAAGCTTTCTTT,CAIKRGGGTEAFF
18,TRBJ2-1,TRBV19,-,TGTGCCAGTAGTATAAGTGAAAGTGGGGGGGCCAAGTACAATGAGCAGTTCTTC,CASSISESGGAKYNEQFF
17,TRBJ2-3,TRBV21-1,-,TGTGCCAGCCCGCCGAGGGCGGACAGGGGGCGCCTAGATACGCAGTATTTT,CASPPRADRGRLDTQYF